The 22 T cell receptor beta chains below were found in one sample sequenced in a study of blood T cell repertoires in COVID-19. Produced via immunoSEQ multiplex PCR; TCRdb's table is partial and in-frame only. The sample yields 300,000 to 350,000 clones, 85% to 90% seen once. Sample: peripheral blood. The receptor source for this set is a woman aged 25 to 39 with COVID-19, enrolled during active disease.

The V call is TRBV5-1, the J call TRBJ2-5; D may be TRBD2 (5 bases). The V gene lost 0 bases and the J gene lost 2 bases, with 11 bases spanning the gap. From germline, CDR1 is SGHRS and CDR2 YFSETQ. The CDR3 consists of 15 residues. The CDR3 sequence: CASSLEGADQETQYF. The CDR3 DNA sequence: TGCGCCAGCAGCTTGGAGGGAGCGGATCAAGAGACCCAGTACTTC.

This clone was observed a single time. V is TRBV19 and J is TRBJ2-1; TRBD2 aligns across 10 bases. The CDR3 sequence is 18 residues long. Germline V gives CDR1 LNHDA, CDR2 SQIVND (reference sequence). Trimming cost V 0 bases and J 4 bases; bases outside gene matches: 9. CDR3 residues: CASSIDHRLAGDYNEQFF. The CDR3 DNA sequence: TGTGCCAGTAGTATAGATCATCGGCTAGCGGGAGATTACAATGAGCAGTTCTTC. Full variable domain (remainder filled in from reference TRBV19 and TRBJ2-1): DGGITQSPKYLFRKEGQNVTLSCEQNLNHDAMYWYRQDPGQGLRLIYYSQIVNDFQKGDIAEGYSVSREKKESFPLTVTSAQKNPTAFYLCASSIDHRLAGDYNEQFFGPGTRLTVL.

CDR3 sequence (DNA): TGTGCCAGCAGTGGGACAGGGCAATCGGGTAATTCACCCCTCCACTTT. Translating gives CASSGTGQSGNSPLHF. The chain recombines TRBV2 with TRBJ1-6; 8 bases align to TRBD1. Germline V gives CDR1 SNHLY, CDR2 FYNNEI. The J segment lost 6 bases and the V segment lost 4 bases, leaving 8 bases of the junction unmatched. This CDR3 has 16 amino acids.

This clone showed up just once. The chain employs TRBV11-2 and TRBJ1-2; perhaps TRBD1 as D (6 bases). The ends were cut back, 5 bases at V and 2 bases at J, with 24 bases in the middle. Looked up from germline, CDR1 is SGHAT and CDR2 is FQNNGV. The CDR3 has 18 residues. CDR3 nucleotides: TGTGCCAGCAGCCCGGGACCCCGGGGGGCCCACCCCAACTATGGCTACACCTTC. This translates into CASSPGPRGAHPNYGYTF.

The chain combines TRBV29-1 with TRBJ1-4; possibly TRBD1 for D (5 bases). The length of the CDR3 is 14 residues. Trimming removed 7 bases at V and 7 bases at J, with 19 bases between. The germline gives CDR1 SQVTM, CDR2 ANQGSEA. CDR3 nucleotides: TGCAGCGCCCAAGGCGCGCGGGGCGGTGAAAAACTGTTTTTT. It yields the protein CSAQGARGGEKLFF.

The sample holds one count of this clone. The chain joins TRBV9 to TRBJ1-5, with 9 bases lining up with TRBD1. With 3 bases clipped from V and 5 bases from J, the junction kept 0 bases outside the gene matches. In germline, CDR1 is SGDLS, CDR2 YYNGEE. The CDR3 runs 13 residues. CDR3 DNA: TGTGCCAGCAGCGGACAGGGGGATCAGCCCCAGCATTTT. Translation: CASSGQGDQPQHF.

J is TRBJ2-1 and V is TRBV15; 8 positions agree with TRBD2. Per the germline V gene, CDR1 is LNHNV and CDR2 is YYDKDF (reference sequence). The CDR3 length is 15 residues. Trimming at V came to 4 bases and at J to 3 bases, leaving 5 bases not matched to a gene. In DNA form, the CDR3 reads TGTGCCACCAGCATCTTAGCGGGAATCTACAATGAGCAGTTCTTC. Protein sequence: CATSILAGIYNEQFF.

The genes are TRBV2 and TRBJ1-1; D ambiguous. The CDR3 loop spans 12 amino acids. V was clipped by 5 bases and J by 4 bases, with 8 bases between them. Germline CDR1 SNHLY, CDR2 FYNNEI. The CDR3 region is CASSLRGTEAFF. The CDR3 DNA reads TGTGCCAGCAGTCTTCGGGGCACTGAAGCTTTCTTT.

The rearrangement uses TRBV29-1 and TRBJ2-3; tentatively, D is TRBD1 (6 bases). Germline V gene lookup returns CDR1 SQVTM and CDR2 ANQGSEA. There are 14 residues in the CDR3. The ends were cut back, 2 bases at V and 3 bases at J, with 12 bases in the middle. The CDR3 nucleotides are TGCAGCGTTGAAATTGGGGGCACGACAGATACGCAGTATTTT. Translation: CSVEIGGTTDTQYF.

The chain couples TRBV18 to TRBJ2-7, with a tentative D call TRBD1 (5 bases). Germline lookup yields CDR1 KGHSH and CDR2 LQKENI. Trimming took 0 bases from V and 3 from J, leaving 12 bases between them. The CDR3 has 15 amino acids. Here the CDR3 DNA reads TGTGCCAGCTCACCACCTCAGAGGCAGGGCTACGAGCAGTACTTC. Its protein is CASSPPQRQGYEQYF.

This clone was seen a single time. J is TRBJ1-2 and V is TRBV27; D not certain. The V end lost 3 bases, the J end lost 6 bases, and 11 bases lay between the germline ends. In germline, CDR1 is MNHEY, CDR2 SMNVEV (reference sequence). There are 13 residues in the CDR3. The CDR3 loop is CASSFPEGDGYTF. Written as DNA, the CDR3 is TGTGCCAGCAGTTTCCCGGAGGGTGATGGCTACACCTTC.

This clone was seen a few times. This chain joins TRBV24-1 and TRBJ2-5, with 8 bases that match TRBD1. CDR1 KGHDR and CDR2 SFDVKD come from the germline V gene. The CDR3 is 14 residues long. V dropped 2 bases and J dropped 3; count of bases not matched to a gene: 1. The CDR3 coding sequence is TGTGCCACCAGTGATTCGGACAGGGAAGAGACCCAGTACTTC. The encoded protein is CATSDSDREETQYF.

J is TRBJ1-2 and V is TRBV7-9, with 11 nucleotides matching TRBD1. Per the germline V gene, CDR1 is SEHNR and CDR2 is FQNEAQ (reference sequence). CDR3 length: 15 residues. The V segment lost 4 bases and the J segment 2 bases; nucleotides outside the gene matches: 3. The CDR3 DNA sequence: TGTGCCAGCAGCTGGACAGGGGGCGCGAACTATGGCTACACCTTC. Translating gives CASSWTGGANYGYTF.

This chain connects TRBV5-1 to TRBJ1-1, with unresolved D. The CDR3 is 14 residues long. Trimming took 1 base from V and 3 from J, leaving 10 bases between them. Germline V gene data show CDR1 as SGHRS and CDR2 as YFSETQ. CDR3 coding DNA: TGCGCCAGCAGCTTGTTTGACGGGGACACTGAAGCTTTCTTT. Its translation is CASSLFDGDTEAFF.

J is TRBJ1-1 and V is TRBV10-2; D gene uncertain. Trimming shortened V by 4 bases and J by 1 base, and 13 bases separated the two germline ends. The CDR3 is 15 residues long. Germline V gene sequence: CDR1 WSHSY, CDR2 SAAADI. For the CDR3, the DNA is TGCGCCAGCAGTGCGTTTCCTACAGCGAACACTGAAGCTTTCTTT. Protein: CASSAFPTANTEAFF.

This chain joins TRBV7-9 and TRBJ2-3, with D unresolved. V was clipped by 2 bases and J by 0 bases, with 12 bases between them. This CDR3 contains 16 residues. Germline loops: CDR1 SEHNR, CDR2 FQNEAQ (reference sequence). CDR3 in amino acids: CASSLLRFSSTDTQYF. CDR3 DNA sequence: TGTGCCAGCAGCTTACTCCGTTTCTCTAGCACAGATACGCAGTATTTT.

The chain has TRBV29-1 and TRBJ1-2, with 9 bases aligning to TRBD1. Germline CDR1 reads SQVTM; CDR2 reads ANQGSEA. CDR3 length: 15 residues. V trimming: 0 bases; J trimming: 4 bases; junction bases outside the gene matches: 6. The CDR3 loop is CSVEDSGTGFYGYTF. The CDR3 DNA reads TGCAGCGTTGAAGATTCCGGGACAGGGTTCTATGGCTACACCTTC. Together with reference TRBV29-1 and TRBJ1-2, the CDR3 gives the full variable domain: SAVISQKPSRDICQRGTSLTIQCQVDSQVTMMFWYRQQPGQSLTLIATANQGSEATYESGFVIDKFPISRPNLTFSTLTVSNMSPEDSSIYLCSVEDSGTGFYGYTFGSGTRLTVV.

The rearrangement joins TRBV7-2 to TRBJ2-7; 12 positions agree with TRBD2. The CDR3 spans 15 residues. V lost 5 bases, J lost 7 bases, and 9 bases stayed unmatched. The germline CDR1 and CDR2 sequences are SGHTA and FQGNSA. DNA for the CDR3: TGTGCCAGCAGCCCCCCGGGACTAGCGGGTAAAGAGCAGTACTTC. It codes for CASSPPGLAGKEQYF.

The V and J genes are TRBV20-1 and TRBJ2-5, with TRBD2 matching 7 bases. The ends lost 3 bases at V and 5 bases at J; junction bases unmatched: 6. This CDR3 contains 13 residues. Germline CDR1 and CDR2: DFQATT and SNEGSKA (reference sequence). Here the CDR3 reads CSASRGVRETQYF. CDR3 coding DNA: TGCAGTGCTAGTCGGGGGGTCAGGGAGACCCAGTACTTC.

This clone has only one observation. V is TRBV7-9 and J is TRBJ2-1; 10 bases map to TRBD2. The ends lost 5 bases at V and 6 bases at J; junction bases unmatched: 16. CDR3 length: 18 residues. The V gene's germline CDR1 is SEHNR and CDR2 FQNEAQ (reference sequence). CDR3 loop: CASSAKRASGSLGNEQFF. In nucleotides, the CDR3 is TGTGCCAGCAGCGCCAAACGAGCTAGCGGGAGTCTGGGCAATGAGCAGTTCTTC.

This chain connects TRBV27 to TRBJ2-6; 10 bases are shared with TRBD1. V was clipped by 6 bases and J by 0 bases; unmatched bases: 8. Germline CDR1 reads MNHEY; CDR2 reads SMNVEV (reference sequence). This CDR3 contains 18 residues. CDR3 DNA sequence: TGTGCCAGCAGCCCAGACAGGGGGCGCAACTCTGGGGCCAACGTCCTGACTTTC. Amino acids: CASSPDRGRNSGANVLTF.

The V call is TRBV5-8, the J call TRBJ2-5; tentatively, D is TRBD1 (6 bases). This CDR3 contains 18 residues. Trimming took off 0 bases at V and 4 bases at J, with 22 bases between the two ends. In germline, CDR1 is SGHTS, CDR2 YDEGEE. The CDR3 DNA reads TGTGCCAGCAGCTTGGAAAGGGTAGGGGGAGTCAGCGGAGAGACCCAGTACTTC. It codes for CASSLERVGGVSGETQYF.